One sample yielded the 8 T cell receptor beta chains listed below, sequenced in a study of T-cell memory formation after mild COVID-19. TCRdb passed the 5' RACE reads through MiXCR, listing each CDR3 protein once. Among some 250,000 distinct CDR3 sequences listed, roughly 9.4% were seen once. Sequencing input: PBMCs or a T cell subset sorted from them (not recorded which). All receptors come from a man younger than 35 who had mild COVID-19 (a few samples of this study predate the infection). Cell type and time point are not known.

CDR3 region: CASSSNRRGRYEQYV. CDR3 DNA: TGTGCCAGCAGTTCTAATCGTCGGGGTAGGTACGAGCAGTACGTC. The chain recombines TRBV7-9 with TRBJ2-7, with D possibly matching TRBD2 (5 bases). The CDR3 spans 15 residues. The germline V and J ends were trimmed by 6 bases and 4 bases, with 19 bases remaining between them. Germline V lookup: CDR1 SEHNR, CDR2 FQNEAQ (reference sequence).

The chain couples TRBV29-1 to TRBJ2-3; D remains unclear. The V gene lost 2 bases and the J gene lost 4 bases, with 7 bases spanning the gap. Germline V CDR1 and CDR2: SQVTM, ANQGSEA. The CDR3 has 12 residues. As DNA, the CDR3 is TGCAGCGTTGAAACCGTACCAGATACGCAGTATTTT. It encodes CSVETVPDTQYF.

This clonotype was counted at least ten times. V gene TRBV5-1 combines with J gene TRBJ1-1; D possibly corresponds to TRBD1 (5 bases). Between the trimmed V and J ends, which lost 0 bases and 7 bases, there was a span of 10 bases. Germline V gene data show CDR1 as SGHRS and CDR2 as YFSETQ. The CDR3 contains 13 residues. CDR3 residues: CASSLAGIGEAFF. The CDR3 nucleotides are TGCGCCAGCAGCTTGGCAGGGATTGGTGAAGCTTTCTTT.

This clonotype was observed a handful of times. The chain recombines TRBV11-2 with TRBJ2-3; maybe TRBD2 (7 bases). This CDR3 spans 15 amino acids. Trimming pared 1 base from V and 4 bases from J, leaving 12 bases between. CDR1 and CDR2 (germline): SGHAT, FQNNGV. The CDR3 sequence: CASSLVRGASDTQYF. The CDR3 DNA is TGTGCCAGCAGCTTAGTCCGGGGGGCGTCAGATACGCAGTATTTT.

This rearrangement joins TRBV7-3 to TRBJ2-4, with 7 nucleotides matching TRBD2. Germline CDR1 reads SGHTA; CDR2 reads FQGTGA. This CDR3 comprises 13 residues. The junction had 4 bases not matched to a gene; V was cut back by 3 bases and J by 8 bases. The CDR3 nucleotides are TGTGCCAGCAGCTTCGGGGGAGGGGACATTCAGTACTTC. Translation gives CASSFGGGDIQYF.

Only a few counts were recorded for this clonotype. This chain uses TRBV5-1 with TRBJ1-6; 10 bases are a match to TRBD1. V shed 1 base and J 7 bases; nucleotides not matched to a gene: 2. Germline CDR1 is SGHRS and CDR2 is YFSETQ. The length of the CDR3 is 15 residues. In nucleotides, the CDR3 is TGCGCCAGCAGCTTGAGACAGGGGGCCAATTCACCCCTCCACTTT. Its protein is CASSLRQGANSPLHF.

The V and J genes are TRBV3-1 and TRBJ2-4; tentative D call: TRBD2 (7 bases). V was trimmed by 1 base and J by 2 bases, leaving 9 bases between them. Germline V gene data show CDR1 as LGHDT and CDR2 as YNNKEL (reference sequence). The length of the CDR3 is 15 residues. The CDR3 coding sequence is TGTGCCAGCAGCCAAGGGCGGGGGCCCAAAAACATTCAGTACTTC. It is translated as CASSQGRGPKNIQYF.

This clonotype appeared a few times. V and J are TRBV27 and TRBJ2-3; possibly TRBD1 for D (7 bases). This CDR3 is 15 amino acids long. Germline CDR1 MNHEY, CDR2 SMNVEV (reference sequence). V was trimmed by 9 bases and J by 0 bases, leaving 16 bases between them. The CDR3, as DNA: TGTGCCAGTCAACGGGGGACAGTTAGCACAGATACGCAGTATTTT. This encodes CASQRGTVSTDTQYF.